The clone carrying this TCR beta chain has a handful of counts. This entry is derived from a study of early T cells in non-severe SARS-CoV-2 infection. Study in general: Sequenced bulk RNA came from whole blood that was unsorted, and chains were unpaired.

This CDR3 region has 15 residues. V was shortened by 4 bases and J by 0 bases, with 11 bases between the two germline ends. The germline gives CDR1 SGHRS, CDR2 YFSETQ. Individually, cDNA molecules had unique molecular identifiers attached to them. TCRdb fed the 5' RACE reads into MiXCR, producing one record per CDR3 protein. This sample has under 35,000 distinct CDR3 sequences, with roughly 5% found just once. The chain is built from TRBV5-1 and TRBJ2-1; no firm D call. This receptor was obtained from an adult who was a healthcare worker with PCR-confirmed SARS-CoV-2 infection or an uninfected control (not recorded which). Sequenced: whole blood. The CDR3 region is CASSPSRSSYNEQFF. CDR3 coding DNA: TGCGCCAGCAGCCCTTCGCGCAGCTCCTACAATGAGCAGTTCTTC.